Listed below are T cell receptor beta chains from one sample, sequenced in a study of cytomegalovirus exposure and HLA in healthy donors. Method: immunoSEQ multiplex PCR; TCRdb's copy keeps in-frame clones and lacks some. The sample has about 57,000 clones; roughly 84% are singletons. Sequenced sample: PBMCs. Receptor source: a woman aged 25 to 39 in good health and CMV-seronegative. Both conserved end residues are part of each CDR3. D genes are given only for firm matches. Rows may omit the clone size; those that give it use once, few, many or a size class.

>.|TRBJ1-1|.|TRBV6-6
TGTGCCGCTCTCCTGGGGAGGGTGAACACTGAAGCTTTCTTT
CAALLGRVNTEAFF
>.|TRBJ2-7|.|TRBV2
TGTGCCAGCAGCAGTGATGGGGGAGTACAGGGCTACCACGAGCAGTACTTC
CASSSDGGVQGYHEQYF
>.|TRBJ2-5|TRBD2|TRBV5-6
TGTGCCAGCACTCTTGGGCGGGGGGGCCGCGAGACCCAGTACTTC
CASTLGRGGRETQYF
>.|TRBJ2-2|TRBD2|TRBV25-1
TGTGCTACCGGGGGGGGAGCGGGAGTTTACACCGGGGAGCTGTTTTTT
CATGGGAGVYTGELFF
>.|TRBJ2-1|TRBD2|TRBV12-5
TGTGCTAGTGGTCAGGGGACTAGCGGCTACAATGAGCAGTTCTTC
CASGQGTSGYNEQFF
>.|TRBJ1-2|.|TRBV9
TGTGCCAGCAGCGCTATTACAGGGAGTGTTGGCTACACCTTC
CASSAITGSVGYTF
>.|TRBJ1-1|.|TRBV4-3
TGCGCCAGCAGCCTTTTAGCGGACGGGGCCGCTGAAGCTTTCTTT
CASSLLADGAAEAFF
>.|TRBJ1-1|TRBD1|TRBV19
TGCGCCAGTAGTTTGGGACAGGGGGTCACTGAAGCTTTCTTT
CASSLGQGVTEAFF
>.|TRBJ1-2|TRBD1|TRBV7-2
TGTGCCAGCGGACCCTCGGGACAGGGGGCCTATGGCTACACCTTC
CASGPSGQGAYGYTF
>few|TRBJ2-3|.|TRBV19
TGTGCCAGTAGTGAGGGGGTTGTGGCAGATACGCAGTATTTT
CASSEGVVADTQYF
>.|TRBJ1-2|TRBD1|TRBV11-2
TGTGCCAGCAGCTTAATCGGTCAGGGGGCGGACTATGGCTACACCTTC
CASSLIGQGADYGYTF
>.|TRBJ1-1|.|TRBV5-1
TGCGCCAGCAGCCCCACCGGGGAGGGGACTGAAGCTTTCTTT
CASSPTGEGTEAFF
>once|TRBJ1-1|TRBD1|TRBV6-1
TGTGCCAGCAGCCCCGGGACAGGGGCGAACACTGAAGCTTTCTTT
CASSPGTGANTEAFF
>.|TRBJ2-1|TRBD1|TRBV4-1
TGCGCCAGCAGCCAGTTACCGGGACAGGGTCGAAATGAGCAGTTCTTC
CASSQLPGQGRNEQFF
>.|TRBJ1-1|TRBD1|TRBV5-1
TGCGCCAGCTCGCGGGACAGGGATGAAGCTTTCTTT
CASSRDRDEAFF
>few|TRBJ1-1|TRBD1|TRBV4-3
TGCGCCAGCAGCCTCGGGACAGGGGGCGCAGCTGAAGCTTTCTTT
CASSLGTGGAAEAFF
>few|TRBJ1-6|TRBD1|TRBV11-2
TGTGCCAGCAGCAAGACAGGGGCCACAAATAATTCACCCCTCCACTTT
CASSKTGATNNSPLHF
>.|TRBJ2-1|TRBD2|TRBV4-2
TGTGCCAGCAGCCAACAACTAGCGGACTCCTACAATGAGCAGTTCTTC
CASSQQLADSYNEQFF
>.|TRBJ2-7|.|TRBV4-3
TGCGCCAGCAGCCAAGTAGTGGCGGGGCTCTACGAGCAGTACTTC
CASSQVVAGLYEQYF
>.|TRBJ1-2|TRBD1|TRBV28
TGTGCCAGCCGCTTTTGGGCAGGGGGCGAAGGCTACACCTTC
CASRFWAGGEGYTF
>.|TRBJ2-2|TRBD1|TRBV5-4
TGTGCCAGCAGCCCCCGGACAGGAGGTACCGGGGAGCTGTTTTTT
CASSPRTGGTGELFF
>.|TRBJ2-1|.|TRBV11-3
TGTGCCAGCTCAAGTCTGACTTCCGGGCTAGTCGGCGGGAATGAGCAGTTCTTC
CASSSLTSGLVGGNEQFF
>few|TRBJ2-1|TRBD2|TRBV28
TGTGCCAGCAGGACCGTGCCGAGGCTAGCGGGAGACCGGTCCTACAATGAGCAGTTCTTC
CASRTVPRLAGDRSYNEQFF
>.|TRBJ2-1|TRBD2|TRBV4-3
TGCGCCAGCAGCCAATCTTATATGACTAGCGGGATTTGGAATGAGCAGTTCTTC
CASSQSYMTSGIWNEQFF
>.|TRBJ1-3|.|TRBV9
TGTGCCAGCAGCCGCAGAGGCGGAACCTCTGGAAACACCATATATTTT
CASSRRGGTSGNTIYF
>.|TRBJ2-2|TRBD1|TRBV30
TGTGCCTGGGGGGGACAGGTATCGACCGGGGAGCTGTTTTTT
CAWGGQVSTGELFF
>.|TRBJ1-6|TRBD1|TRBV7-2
TGTGCCAGCAGCTTAGAAGCAGGGGGTAATAATTCACCCCTCCACTTT
CASSLEAGGNNSPLHF
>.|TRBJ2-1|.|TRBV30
TGTGCCTGGAGTGTAGACTCTCATGGGCAGTTCTTC
CAWSVDSHGQFF
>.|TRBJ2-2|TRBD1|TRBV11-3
TGTGCCAGCAGCCGGACAGGGACCGGGGAGCTGTTTTTT
CASSRTGTGELFF
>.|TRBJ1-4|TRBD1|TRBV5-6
TGTGCCAGCAGCGTAATGGACAGGGGCGGTGAAAAACTGTTTTTT
CASSVMDRGGEKLFF
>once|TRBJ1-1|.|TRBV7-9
TGTTCCAGCAGCTTAAATAACCCGAGCACTGAAGCTTTCTTT
CSSSLNNPSTEAFF
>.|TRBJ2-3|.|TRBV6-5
TGTGCCAGCAGACAGGACGCGCCAGATACGCAGTATTTT
CASRQDAPDTQYF
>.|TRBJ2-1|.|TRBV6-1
TGTGCCAGCACCCCTGGAGGGAGCTCCTACAATGAGCAGTTCTTC
CASTPGGSSYNEQFF
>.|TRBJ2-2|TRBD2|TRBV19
TGTGCCAGTAGTATCAGGGCGGGGGGGCCGAGTGGGGAGCTGTTTTTT
CASSIRAGGPSGELFF
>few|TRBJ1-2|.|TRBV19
TGTGCCAGTAGTCGGGAGATGGGCTACACCTTC
CASSREMGYTF
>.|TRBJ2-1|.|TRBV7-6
TGTGCCAGCAGCACCCGACTGTTCAATGAGCAGTTCTTC
CASSTRLFNEQFF
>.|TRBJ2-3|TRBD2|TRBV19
TGTGCCAGTAGTCTGGGAGGGAGAAGGACAGATACGCAGTATTTT
CASSLGGRRTDTQYF
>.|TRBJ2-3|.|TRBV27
TGTGCCAGCAGTTTGTTACAGGGGAGGACAGATACGCAGTATTTT
CASSLLQGRTDTQYF
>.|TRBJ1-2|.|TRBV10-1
TGCGCCAGCAGTTTAACTGTTGACAGGTACGGCTACACCTTC
CASSLTVDRYGYTF
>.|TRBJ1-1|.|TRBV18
TGTGCCAGCTCACTATCGGACAGTCTGAACACTGAAGCTTTCTTT
CASSLSDSLNTEAFF
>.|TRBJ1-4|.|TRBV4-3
TGCGCCAGCAGCCAAGATTGGCAGGGGAGTGCAACTAATGAAAAACTGTTTTTT
CASSQDWQGSATNEKLFF
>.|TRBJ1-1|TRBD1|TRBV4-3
TGCGCCAGCAGCCAAGATCGGGGACAGGTGAACACTGAAGCTTTCTTT
CASSQDRGQVNTEAFF
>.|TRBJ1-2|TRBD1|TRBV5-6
TGTGCCAGCAGCACCCCAGGGGGGAACTATGGCTACACCTTC
CASSTPGGNYGYTF
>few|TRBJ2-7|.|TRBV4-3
TGCGCCAGCAGCCAAGACTCGACTAGAAGGGAGCAGTACTTC
CASSQDSTRREQYF
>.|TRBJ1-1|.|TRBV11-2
TGTGCCAGCAGCTTTCAGGGGTGGGGGACTGAAGCTTTCTTT
CASSFQGWGTEAFF
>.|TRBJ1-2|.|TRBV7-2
TGTGCCAGCAGCTTAGGACAGGATTTCTATGGCTACACCTTC
CASSLGQDFYGYTF
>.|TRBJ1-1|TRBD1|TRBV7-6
TGTGCCAGCAGCCCCAGGGGGCAGGACACTGAAGCTTTCTTT
CASSPRGQDTEAFF
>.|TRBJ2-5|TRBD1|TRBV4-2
TGTGCCAGCAGAGTAGAGGGGGCCCAAAGCGTCCAGTACTTC
CASRVEGAQSVQYF
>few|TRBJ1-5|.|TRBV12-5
TGTGCTAGTCTCCCGGACAGCCTCGGGATGTATAGCAATCAGCCCCAGCATTTT
CASLPDSLGMYSNQPQHF
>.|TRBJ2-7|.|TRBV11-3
TGTGCCAGCAGCCTTAACAGGGACTACGAGCAGTACTTC
CASSLNRDYEQYF
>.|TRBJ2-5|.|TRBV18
TGTGCCAGCTCACCCCCCGACTCGAGGGAGCAGTACTTC
CASSPPDSREQYF
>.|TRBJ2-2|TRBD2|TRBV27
TGTGCCAGCAGTTTTTCTAGCGGACACGCCTCGCCTAACACCGGGGAGCTGTTTTTT
CASSFSSGHASPNTGELFF
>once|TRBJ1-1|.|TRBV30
TGTGCCTGGAGTAAACCAGGGGCCGTCACTGAAGCTTTCTTT
CAWSKPGAVTEAFF
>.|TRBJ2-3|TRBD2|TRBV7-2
TGTGCCAGCAGCCCCGGGACTAGCGGGGGTCATACGCAGTATTTT
CASSPGTSGGHTQYF
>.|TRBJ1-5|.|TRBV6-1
TGTGCCAGCAGTGAATACAGGACAGTCCACAATCAGCCCCAGCATTTT
CASSEYRTVHNQPQHF
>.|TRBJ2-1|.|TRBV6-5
TGTGCCAGCAGTTACACCGGCGGGGCCGGGGGAGGTGAGCAGTTCTTC
CASSYTGGAGGGEQFF
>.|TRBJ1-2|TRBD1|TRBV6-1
TGTGCCAGCACCAAAGGGGGACAGCTCTATGGCTACACCTTC
CASTKGGQLYGYTF